Below, one TCR beta chain is given with its context. No antigen is known for it. Base quality data are lacking; no much larger clone is found one base away. Libraries were constructed by 5' RACE. A second PCR of roughly 7 to 12 cycles was run with a J-beta primer mix and a sample-barcoded 5' primer. Each TCR beta cDNA molecule received a unique molecular identifier from a template-switch 5' adaptor carrying 12 random nucleotides. Each sample yielded at least 2.5 million CDR3-containing paired-end reads. The Mint cDNA synthesis kit, primed by a TRBC-specific oligonucleotide, was used to synthesize first-strand cDNA from all RNA. Following uracil-DNA glycosylase treatment, a first 18-cycle PCR with universal primers M1SS and BC2_uni_R was performed on all cDNA. Processing in the source paper ran as follows. Normalization of each sample was performed by random selection of 1 million high-quality reads, each carrying a distinct molecular identifier. Reads sharing molecular identifiers were discarded rather than binned into consensus sequences. MiTCR, with a Q25 quality threshold and the strictest error-elimination algorithm, was used for CDR3 identification, clonotype clustering and error correction. A nonparametric unseen species model with Euler transformation was used to estimate a lower bound on total TCR beta diversity. Using fastp trimming at Q25 and MiXCR clonotype assembly, TCRdb reanalyzed the public sequencing data and kept in-frame beta chains. Every distinct CDR3 protein forms one entry, paired with its most common genes and DNA. These V and J calls rely on TCRdb rather than the paper's analysis. The sample table shows over 1,500,000 distinct CDR3 sequences, and roughly 43% are seen once. About 21% of the sample rests with the top ten.

This sample was taken from a study of blood T cells in healthy people across ages (dated by TCRdb to 2015 to 2017). In the study overall: In model experiments, template switching captured about one uniquely barcoded TCR beta cDNA molecule for every two T cells. For two donors (one aged 18 to 30 and one aged 80 or older), the study analyzed two additional independent replicas of 1 million unique cDNA reads from the same blood draw. Donors of different ages were randomly distributed across sequencing lanes to avoid experimental bias. The study measured age-related changes in TCR beta repertoire diversity using deep sequencing normalized with unique cDNA molecular identifiers. Four age groups were formed from the donors: young (average about 17 years), middle-aged (more than 35), aged (roughly 59) and long-lived (82).

The donors were roughly 39 Caucasian individuals from Russia, aged 6 to 90 years, who were systemically healthy. Each donor gave around 9 milliliters of peripheral blood, collected into EDTA-treated Vacutainer tubes. PBMCs were isolated by Ficoll-Paque density-gradient centrifugation, with at least 7 million obtained per sample. Total RNA was extracted from PBMCs with Trizol reagent, with at least 6 micrograms obtained per sample. The percentages of naive CD45RAhigh/CD27high T cells were determined by flow cytometry on a PBMC aliquot from every donor. Study-wide findings and limitations: Because donor CMV infection status was unknown, age-related changes in expanded clonotypes were potentially confounded. Observed TCR beta diversity correlated strongly with the percentage of naive T cells measured by flow cytometry. Conclusive comparison of naive and antigen-experienced compartments was prevented by the profiling of bulk unsorted PBMCs. Compared with the aged group, more naive CD4+ T cells, fewer expanded clones and increased TCR diversity were shown by the long-lived group, suggesting age selection. As age increased, observed TCR beta diversity per million T cells dropped in a roughly linear way, and a significant reduction was already evident by age 40. Total diversity estimates from one million sequenced T cells were considered lower bounds and underestimates.

Source material: blood. This TCR came from a human donor in good health.

The CDR3 protein is CASSWGARSTEAFF. The DNA sequence reads TGTGCCAGCAGTTGGGGGGCGAGGAGCACTGAAGCTTTCTTT. Rearrangement joined TRBV12-3 or TRBV12-4 to TRBJ1-1; TRBD1 is possibly the D segment (6 matching bases). Taken from cysteine to phenylalanine, the CDR3 has 14 residues. Just the 42-base CDR3 DNA is kept, in frame starting at base 1. The V and J ends are trimmed by 4 bases and 4 bases, leaving 13 bases between them.